The 9 T cell receptor beta chains below come from one sample, sequenced in a study of T cell responses to AZD1222 COVID-19 vaccine. This table comes from immunoSEQ multiplex PCR, and its TCRdb copy is limited to in-frame clones, with some not included. The sample has about 92,000 clones, 70% to 90% seen once. This specimen consisted of peripheral blood, obtained on day 0 of AZD1222 vaccination. The receptors here all came from an adult in good health.

The rearrangement uses TRBV25-1 and TRBJ1-2, with a tentative D call TRBD1 (6 bases). V was trimmed by 4 bases and J by 13 bases, leaving 13 bases between them. The CDR3 is made up of 11 amino acids. Germline values: CDR1 MGHDK, CDR2 SYGVNS. This CDR3 reads CASSALQGLTF. The CDR3 DNA sequence: TGTGCCAGCAGTGCGCTACAGGGCCTCACCTTC.

The sample holds one count of this clone. This rearrangement joins TRBV29-1 to TRBJ2-1, with 11 bases identical to TRBD2. J gave up 4 bases and V 6 bases, and 5 bases lay outside the gene matches. The CDR3 loop spans 14 amino acids. The germline V gene has CDR1 SQVTM and CDR2 ANQGSEA. The CDR3 DNA reads TGCAGCGTACAGACTAGCGGGAATTACAATGAGCAGTTCTTC. Its protein product is CSVQTSGNYNEQFF.

J is TRBJ2-7 and V is TRBV5-1; D gene uncertain. CDR1 SGHRS and CDR2 YFSETQ come from the germline V gene. CDR3 length: 14 amino acids. Trimming took off 0 bases at V and 6 bases at J, with 13 bases between the two ends. The CDR3 DNA is TGCGCCAGCAGCTTGGTTAGGGCCTTCGTCGAGCAGTACTTC. Translation gives CASSLVRAFVEQYF.

This chain joins TRBV9 and TRBJ1-6; 7 bases agree with TRBD1. Unmatched junction bases numbered 8, after V lost 3 bases and J lost 8 bases. This CDR3 comprises 15 residues. Germline V gene lookup returns CDR1 SGDLS and CDR2 YYNGEE. This chain's CDR3 is CASSASGTEDSPLHF. CDR3 DNA sequence: TGTGCCAGCAGCGCCTCCGGGACAGAAGATTCACCCCTCCACTTT. The full variable domain, in which reference TRBV9 and TRBJ1-6 provide the parts outside the CDR3, is DSGVTQTPKHLITATGQRVTLRCSPRSGDLSVYWYQQSLDQGLQFLIQYYNGEERAKGNILERFSAQQFPDLHSELNLSSLELGDSALYFCASSASGTEDSPLHFGNGTRLTVT.

This chain uses TRBV10-3 with TRBJ1-2, with a weak D call TRBD1 (5 bases). Trimming cost V 4 bases and J 4 bases, with 16 bases left between them. Germline assignment: CDR1 ENHRY and CDR2 SYGVKD. The CDR3 is 15 amino acids. The CDR3 here is CAISGSGYRSYGYTF. CDR3 coding DNA: TGTGCCATCAGTGGTTCAGGGTATCGTAGCTATGGCTACACCTTC.

This clone is a singleton in its sample. Here the CDR3 reads CASSSSTGRSYEQYF. In DNA, the CDR3 is TGTGCCAGCAGTTCCTCGACAGGGAGAAGCTACGAGCAGTACTTC. The rearrangement links TRBV28 to TRBJ2-7, with 7 bases identical to TRBD1. Unmatched junction bases numbered 9, after V lost 4 bases and J lost 3 bases. In germline, CDR1 is MDHEN, CDR2 SYDVKM. The CDR3 contains 15 residues.

There are a few counts of this clone. J is TRBJ2-3 and V is TRBV29-1, with D uncertain. The CDR3 has 15 residues. V dropped 0 bases and J dropped 0 bases, with 10 bases sitting between them. In germline, CDR1 is SQVTM, CDR2 ANQGSEA. The CDR3 nucleotides are TGCAGCGTTGAAGATGTGCAGACTAGCACAGATACGCAGTATTTT. Its translation: CSVEDVQTSTDTQYF.

V gene TRBV6-5 combines with J gene TRBJ1-2, with 10 bases lining up with TRBD1. Germline lookup yields CDR1 MNHEY and CDR2 SVGAGI. V was pared by 10 bases and J by 6 bases, with 11 bases of the junction left unmatched. The CDR3 has 14 amino acids. For the CDR3, the DNA is TGTGCCACCCAATTTGGTGGGACAGGGGATGGCTACACCTTC. The encoded protein is CATQFGGTGDGYTF.

This CDR3 is CASSILQGVMNTEAFF. The DNA for the CDR3 is TGTGCCAGCAGCATCTTACAGGGGGTTATGAACACTGAAGCTTTCTTT. The gene calls are TRBV9 and TRBJ1-1, with 8 bases matching TRBD1. There are 16 residues in the CDR3. Per germline, CDR1 SGDLS and CDR2 YYNGEE. V was clipped by 4 bases and J by 0 bases; unmatched bases: 8.